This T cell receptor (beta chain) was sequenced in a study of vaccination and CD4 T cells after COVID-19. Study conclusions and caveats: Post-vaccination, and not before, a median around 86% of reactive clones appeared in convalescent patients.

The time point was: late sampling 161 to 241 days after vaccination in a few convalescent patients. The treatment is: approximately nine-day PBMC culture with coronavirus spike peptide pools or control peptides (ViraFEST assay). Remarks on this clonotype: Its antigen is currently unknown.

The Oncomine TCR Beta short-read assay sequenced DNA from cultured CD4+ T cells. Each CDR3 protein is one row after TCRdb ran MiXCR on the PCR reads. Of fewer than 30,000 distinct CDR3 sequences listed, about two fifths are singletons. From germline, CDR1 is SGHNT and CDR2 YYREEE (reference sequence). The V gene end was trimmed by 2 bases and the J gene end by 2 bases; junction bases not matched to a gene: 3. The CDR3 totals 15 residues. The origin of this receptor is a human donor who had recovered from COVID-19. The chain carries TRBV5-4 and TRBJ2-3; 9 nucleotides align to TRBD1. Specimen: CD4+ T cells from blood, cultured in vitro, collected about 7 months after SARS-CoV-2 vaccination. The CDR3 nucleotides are TGTGCCAGCAGCTTTGGACAGGGGACCACAGATACGCAGTATTTT. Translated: CASSFGQGTTDTQYF.